This record looks at one T cell receptor (beta chain) sequence and its context. Its matching antigen is unknown. The CDR3 is 13 amino acids. J gave up 5 bases and V 4 bases, and 2 bases lay outside the gene matches. Germline V gene lookup returns CDR1 MDHEN and CDR2 SYDVKM. The repertoire was sequenced with immunoSEQ multiplex PCR; TCRdb's copy has only in-frame clones and lacks some. The data hold more than 70,000 clones, with around 86% observed a single time. This sample was taken from a study of OX40 agonist ivuxolimab in advanced cancers. General study points: Still undetermined is the antigen specificity of the expanded peripheral T cells. CD4+ and CD8+ T cells in blood underwent clonal expansion by week 6 at 0.1 to 3.0 mg/kg.

The sequenced sample was CD4+ or CD8+ T cells sorted from blood, obtained in a trial of the OX40 agonist ivuxolimab. The sequence came from an adult with an advanced solid tumor such as melanoma, head and neck, liver or kidney cancer. This chain connects TRBV28 to TRBJ2-1, with 7 bases matching TRBD1. This chain's CDR3 is CASSSGQHNEQFF. CDR3 coding DNA: TGTGCCAGCAGTTCGGGACAGCACAATGAGCAGTTCTTC.